This T cell receptor beta chain was recorded in a study of T cell responses to AZD1222 COVID-19 vaccine. Method: immunoSEQ multiplex PCR; TCRdb's copy keeps in-frame clones and lacks some. The sample shows more than 150,000 clones, roughly 92% of them seen only once. For this clone: Its specificity is unknown.

CDR3 length: 16 residues. Trimming took 7 bases from V and 6 from J; bases not matched to a gene: 18. Germline-derived CDR1 and CDR2 are SQVTM and ANQGSEA. Findings and caveats of the study: Only 5 or 6 people who got AZD1222 tested seropositive at baseline.

V is TRBV29-1 and J is TRBJ2-7; 10 bases align to TRBD2. This clonotype was obtained from an adult who received the AZD1222 COVID-19 vaccine. The sequencing used peripheral blood, collected 28 days after the second AZD1222 dose. The CDR3 DNA follows: TGCAGCGCCCAAACTGGGGGAAGCGGGAGGGCACTCGAGCAGTACTTC. Its protein product is CSAQTGGSGRALEQYF.